The source of this T cell receptor (beta chain) is a study of immune evolution from preneoplasia to lung adenocarcinoma. The method was immunoSEQ multiplex PCR; TCRdb's version includes in-frame clones alone and lacks a portion of them. The sample lists 4,500 to 7,000 clones, around 79% occurring once. This TCR was sampled from a person aged 70 to 85 with lung adenocarcinoma. Material: FFPE adjacent normal lung tissue.

The CDR3 reads CASSLGGTGLPTRQYF. CDR3 nucleotides: TGTGCCAGCAGCCTCGGAGGGACAGGGCTGCCTACACGGCAGTACTTC. The V and J genes are TRBV7-2 and TRBJ2-7, with TRBD1 identical over 9 bases. V shed 5 bases and J 9 bases; nucleotides not matched to a gene: 17. CDR3 length equals 16 residues. Germline assignment: CDR1 SGHTA and CDR2 FQGNSA.